The clone carrying this TCR beta chain has at least ten counts. The target antigen is unknown. The sample is drawn from a study of T-cell reconstitution after alpha-beta-depleted transplantation in children. Study-wide results and caveats: High day-60 TCRbeta diversity in some patients came from surviving recipient T cells and thymic progenitors. One year after transplant, T-cell counts and diversity came mostly from newly produced T cells.

Trimming removed 5 bases at V and 4 bases at J, with 11 bases between. Per the germline V gene, CDR1 is LNHNV and CDR2 is YYDKDF (reference sequence). CDR3 length: 14 residues. Unique molecular identifiers were incorporated when the TCRbeta library was constructed. Each CDR3 protein is one row after TCRdb ran MiXCR on the PCR reads. The sample holds hundreds of thousands of distinct CDR3 sequences; 10% to 15% are singletons and the top ten take 2% to 2.5%. Sample: PBMCs, mostly from graft donor cells, taken 360 days after TCRalphabeta/CD19-depleted stem cell transplant. V is TRBV15 and J is TRBJ2-2, with unresolved D. This receptor was taken from a male patient younger than 18 who had a stem cell transplant for acute myeloid leukemia, so the T cells may come from the graft donor. CDR3 DNA sequence: TGTGCCACCAGCTCTCTCGTGAGCACCGGGGAGCTGTTTTTT. This translates into CATSSLVSTGELFF. The variable domain in full, with the rest retrieved from reference TRBV15 and TRBJ2-2, is DAMVIQNPRYQVTQFGKPVTLSCSQTLNHNVMYWYQQKSSQAPKLLFHYYDKDFNNEADTPDNFQSRRPNTSFCFLDIRSPGLGDTAMYLCATSSLVSTGELFFGEGSRLTVL.